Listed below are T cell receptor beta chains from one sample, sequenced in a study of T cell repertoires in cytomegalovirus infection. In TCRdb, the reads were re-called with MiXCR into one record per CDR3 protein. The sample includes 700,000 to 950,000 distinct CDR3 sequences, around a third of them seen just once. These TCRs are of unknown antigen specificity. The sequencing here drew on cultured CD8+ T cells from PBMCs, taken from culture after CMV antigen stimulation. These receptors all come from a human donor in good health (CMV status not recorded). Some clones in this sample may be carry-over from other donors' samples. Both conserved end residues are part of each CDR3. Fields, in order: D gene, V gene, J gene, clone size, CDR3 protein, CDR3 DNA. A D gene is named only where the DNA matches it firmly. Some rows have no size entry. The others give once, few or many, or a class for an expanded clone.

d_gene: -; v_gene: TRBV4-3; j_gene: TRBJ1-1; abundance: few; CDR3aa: CASSQESDSTSLNGAFF; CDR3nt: TGCGCCAGCAGCCAAGAGTCCGATTCGACATCTCTAAATGGAGCTTTCTTT
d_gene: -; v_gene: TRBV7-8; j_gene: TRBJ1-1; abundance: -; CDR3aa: CVSSWDGSNTEAFF; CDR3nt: TGTGTCAGCAGCTGGGACGGATCTAACACTGAAGCTTTCTTT
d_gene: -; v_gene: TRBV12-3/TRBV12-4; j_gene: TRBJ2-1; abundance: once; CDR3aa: CASVNSSTYNEQFF; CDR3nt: TGTGCCAGCGTAAACTCCTCAACCTACAATGAGCAGTTCTTC
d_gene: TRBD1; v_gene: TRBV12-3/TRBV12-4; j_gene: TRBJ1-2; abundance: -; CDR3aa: CASGLSGGPNYGYTF; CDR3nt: TGTGCCAGCGGTCTATCAGGGGGCCCGAACTATGGCTACACCTTC
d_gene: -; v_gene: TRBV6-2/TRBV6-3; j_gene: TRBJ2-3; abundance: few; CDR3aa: CASSYTGRGYSTDTQYF; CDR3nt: TGTGCCAGCAGTTACACAGGGAGGGGATATAGCACAGATACGCAGTATTTT
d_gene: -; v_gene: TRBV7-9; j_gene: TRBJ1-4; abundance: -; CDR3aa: CASSRTSHNEKLFF; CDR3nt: TGTGCCAGCAGCCGGACTTCTCATAATGAAAAACTGTTTTTT
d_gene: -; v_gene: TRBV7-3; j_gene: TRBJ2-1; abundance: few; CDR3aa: CASRPDDYNEQFF; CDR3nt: TGTGCCAGCAGACCGGACGACTACAATGAGCAGTTCTTC
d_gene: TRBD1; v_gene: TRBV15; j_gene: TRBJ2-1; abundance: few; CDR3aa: CATSKYQGDNEQFF; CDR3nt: TGTGCCACCAGCAAATATCAGGGGGACAATGAGCAGTTCTTC
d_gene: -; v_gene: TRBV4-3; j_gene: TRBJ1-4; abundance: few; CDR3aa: CASSQDRTADEKLFF; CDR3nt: TGCGCCAGCAGCCAAGATAGAACTGCGGATGAAAAACTGTTTTTT
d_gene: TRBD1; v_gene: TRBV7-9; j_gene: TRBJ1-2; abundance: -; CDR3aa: CASSIQGIRGYTF; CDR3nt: TGTGCCAGCAGCATACAGGGGATCCGTGGCTACACCTTC
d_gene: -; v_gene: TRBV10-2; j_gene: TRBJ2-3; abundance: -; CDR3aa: CASSDPLVRRTDTQYF; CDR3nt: TGCGCCAGCAGTGATCCTTTGGTTCGGAGAACAGATACGCAGTATTTT
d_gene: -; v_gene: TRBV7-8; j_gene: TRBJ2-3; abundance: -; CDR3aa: CASSLAALSSTDTQYF; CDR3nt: TGTGCCAGCAGCTTAGCTGCCCTATCGAGCACAGATACGCAGTATTTT
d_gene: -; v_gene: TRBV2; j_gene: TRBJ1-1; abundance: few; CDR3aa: CASIAEAFF; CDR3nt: TGTGCCAGCATCGCTGAAGCTTTCTTT
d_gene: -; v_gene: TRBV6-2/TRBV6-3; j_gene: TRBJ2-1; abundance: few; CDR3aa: CASSHGQGGNEQFF; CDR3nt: TGTGCCAGCAGTCATGGACAGGGAGGGAATGAGCAGTTCTTC
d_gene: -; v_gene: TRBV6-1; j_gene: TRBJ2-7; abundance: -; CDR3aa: CASSSLRQGYEQYF; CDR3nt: TGTGCCAGCAGTAGCCTTAGGCAGGGTTACGAGCAGTACTTC
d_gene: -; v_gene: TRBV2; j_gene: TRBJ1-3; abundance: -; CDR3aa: CASSDSAFSGNTIYF; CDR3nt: TGTGCCAGCAGCGATTCGGCTTTTTCTGGAAACACCATATATTTT
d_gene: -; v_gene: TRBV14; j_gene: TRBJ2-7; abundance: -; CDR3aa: CASSQEWGHEQYF; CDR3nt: TGTGCCAGCAGCCAAGAGTGGGGCCACGAGCAGTACTTC
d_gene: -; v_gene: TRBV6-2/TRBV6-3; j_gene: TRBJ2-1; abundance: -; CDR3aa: CASRQGGGGDEQFF; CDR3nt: TGTGCCAGCAGACAGGGTGGCGGGGGCGATGAGCAGTTCTTC
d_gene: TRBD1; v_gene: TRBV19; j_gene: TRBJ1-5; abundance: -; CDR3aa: CASSVPQGLGNQPQHF; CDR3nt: TGTGCCAGTAGTGTCCCACAGGGGCTGGGCAATCAGCCCCAGCATTTT
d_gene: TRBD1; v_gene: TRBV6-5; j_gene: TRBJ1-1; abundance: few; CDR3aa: CASSYGMTGANTEAFF; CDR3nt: TGTGCCAGCAGTTACGGGATGACAGGGGCGAACACTGAAGCTTTCTTT